This TCR beta chain was identified during a study of blood T cell repertoires in COVID-19 (dated by TCRdb to 2019 to 2021). For context, the study as a whole: Samples covering the acute and convalescent phases of COVID-19 were provided by collaborators in the United States, Italy and Spain. The samples were drawn from the first 160 participants of the ongoing ImmuneRACE study and from 1,254 subjects provided by 6 global collaborators. Subjects who had been exposed to COVID-19, were actively infected with it, or had recovered from it provided the deeply sampled blood TCRbeta repertoires that made up the dataset. HLA class I and class II types, where available, came from metadata supplied by the sample provider rather than from assay-based typing. The sample metadata nearly always contained a de-identified subject ID, COVID-19 status, age in years and sex. The repertoires were made available in a free public database intended to serve as a resource for research on the immune response to SARS-CoV-2. The material from the prospective study consisted of cDNA or gDNA derived from T cells, B-cell-depleted T cells, or PBMCs.

From the cysteine up to the phenylalanine, the CDR3 has a length of 14 residues. CDR3 DNA only is kept here, 42 bases in frame from base 1. CDR1 and CDR2 are read off the germline V gene as SGHTA and FQGNSA. V drops 5 bases and J drops 3 bases, leaving 13 bases in between. TCRbeta CDR3 regions were amplified from genomic DNA by means of the immunoSEQ Assay, a bias-controlled multiplex PCR. The study's processing was this. Within the assay, amplification of reference gene primers was used to estimate how many nucleated cells each sample contained. To quantify the absolute abundance of each unique TCRbeta CDR3 rearrangement, sequence reads were collapsed and filtered. Productive Simpson clonality was computed per sample as the square root of Simpson's diversity index over productive rearrangements. The clones in this table, taken by TCRdb from immuneACCESS, are in-frame only. Not every clone is retained; where verified, under half of the shortfall comes from an unresolved V gene, and the cause of the rest is unknown. V and J calls and clone size are given by that table; D and trimming were obtained from the DNA. A total of approximately 140,000 clones appear in this sample, around 84% of them only once. The top ten clonotypes cover 8.9% of the sample.

General findings and caveats noted by the study authors: How much clinical and demographic metadata was included differed by source and by participant, and the metadata was provided uncurated.

In regard to this clone: The specificity of this receptor is unknown. No base quality values were provided; no much bigger clone lies one nucleotide off.

One collaborating source in Seattle enrolled patients while the patients were actively infected and followed the patients over time throughout the course of disease. Each collaborating institution followed its own protocols to collect whole blood in K2EDTA tubes. For TCRbeta analysis, collaborators shipped samples in one of three forms: frozen whole blood, isolated PBMCs, or DNA extracted from either of those sample types. The sequenced material came from peripheral blood. This receptor was taken from a young man with COVID-19, enrolled during active disease. The chain was built from TRBV7-2 and TRBJ1-2; the D gene cannot be resolved reliably. The encoded CDR3 is CASSQPVTDYGYTF. The base sequence is TGTGCCAGCAGCCAACCAGTGACTGACTATGGCTACACCTTC.